This T cell receptor beta chain was sequenced for a study of blood T cell repertoires in COVID-19. Authors' processing steps: Estimation of nucleated cell counts relied on the amplification of reference gene primers. Produced via immunoSEQ multiplex PCR; TCRdb's table is partial and in-frame only. The V and J calls and clone size are taken from that table; D and trimming were inferred from the DNA. The repertoire has some 150,000 clones, approximately 80% of them found once; the top ten carry 13%. Germline V lookup: CDR1 SGHNT, CDR2 YYREEE (reference sequence). After removal of 7 bases from V and 7 bases from J, the junction contained 12 bases not matched to a gene. The CDR3 totals 15 residues.

The chain employs TRBV5-4 and TRBJ2-1; 9 bases are shared with TRBD1. Sequenced input: peripheral blood. This TCR was sampled from a man aged 55 to 70 with active or convalescent COVID-19. The CDR3 bases are TGTGCCAGCCACCCGGGACAGGGCGTTGGAAATGAGCAGTTCTTC. This sequence encodes CASHPGQGVGNEQFF.